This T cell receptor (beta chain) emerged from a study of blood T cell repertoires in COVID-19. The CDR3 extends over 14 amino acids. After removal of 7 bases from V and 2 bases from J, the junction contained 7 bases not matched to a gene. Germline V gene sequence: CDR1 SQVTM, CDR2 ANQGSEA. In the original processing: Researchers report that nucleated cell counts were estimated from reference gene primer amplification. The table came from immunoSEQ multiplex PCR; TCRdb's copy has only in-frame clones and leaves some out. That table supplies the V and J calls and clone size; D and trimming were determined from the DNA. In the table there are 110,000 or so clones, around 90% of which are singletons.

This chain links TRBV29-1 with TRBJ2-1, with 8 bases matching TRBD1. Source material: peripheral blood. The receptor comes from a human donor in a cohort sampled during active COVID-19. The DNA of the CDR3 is TGCAGCGCCCGAACAGGGGGGACCTACAATGAGCAGTTCTTC. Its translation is CSARTGGTYNEQFF.